These 25 T cell receptor beta chains were all obtained from the same sample, sequenced in a study of preoperative IRX-2 immunotherapy in early breast cancer. Method: immunoSEQ multiplex PCR; TCRdb's copy keeps in-frame clones and lacks some. Of some 30,000 clones detected, 89% appear once; the ten largest clones hold around 1.6%. This sample's treatment: preoperative locoregional IRX-2 cytokine immunotherapy. This sample comprised tumor tissue, obtained after IRX-2 immunotherapy. All receptors come from a human donor with breast cancer.

This clone was observed a single time. The chain carries TRBV30 and TRBJ1-2; D possibly corresponds to TRBD1 (6 bases). The CDR3 consists of 13 residues. Germline CDR1 GTSNPN, CDR2 SVGIG (reference sequence). V lost 4 bases and J lost 8, with 17 bases in between. The CDR3 spells CAWKGQGPWGYTF. CDR3 bases: TGTGCCTGGAAGGGTCAGGGGCCCTGGGGCTACACCTTC.

The chain employs TRBV6-8 and TRBJ1-5, with 12 bases lining up with TRBD1. The germline gives CDR1 MNHGY, CDR2 SAAAGT. The length of the CDR3 is 18 residues. Trimming removed 4 bases from V and 0 bases from J; junction bases left unmatched: 7. This CDR3 is CASSSTGTGGFSNQPQHF. CDR3 sequence (DNA): TGTGCCAGCAGTTCCACCGGGACAGGGGGCTTTAGCAATCAGCCCCAGCATTTT.

This clone came up a few times. The chain uses TRBV5-1 and TRBJ2-6; D may be TRBD1 (5 bases). In germline, CDR1 is SGHRS, CDR2 YFSETQ. The CDR3 consists of 16 residues. Trimming removed 0 bases at V and 0 bases at J, with 7 bases between. The chain's CDR3 is CASSLGQTSGANVLTF. The CDR3 DNA reads as TGCGCCAGCAGCTTGGGACAGACCTCTGGGGCCAACGTCCTGACTTTC.

V and J are TRBV6-4 and TRBJ2-6; D not certain. This CDR3 is 16 amino acids long. Germline loops: CDR1 MRHNA, CDR2 SNTAGT. The V end lost 3 bases, the J end lost 0 bases, and 9 bases lay between the germline ends. The CDR3 DNA reads TGTGCCAGCAGTGAAGTGTGGAACTCTGGGGCCAACGTCCTGACTTTC. Its protein product is CASSEVWNSGANVLTF.

The chain joins TRBV6-8 to TRBJ1-2; tentatively, D is TRBD1 (5 bases). This CDR3 has 14 residues. CDR1 MNHGY and CDR2 SAAAGT come from the germline V gene. V lost 10 bases and J 6 bases, leaving 21 bases between the germline ends. The CDR3 region is CAITGTEDIDGYTF. The CDR3 nucleotides are TGTGCCATCACCGGGACCGAGGACATCGATGGCTACACCTTC.

This clone has only one observation. This chain uses TRBV19 with TRBJ1-4, with no clear D. The CDR3 is 15 residues long. Germline values: CDR1 LNHDA, CDR2 SQIVND (reference sequence). Trimming pared 7 bases from V and 5 bases from J, leaving 17 bases between. Here the CDR3 reads CASNKRSGSNEKLFF. The CDR3, as DNA: TGTGCCAGTAACAAACGATCCGGGTCGAATGAAAAACTGTTTTTT.

The CDR3 DNA reads as TGTGCCAGCACCTGGGGACAGAGCTCTGGGGCCAACGTCCTGACTTTC. Translating gives CASTWGQSSGANVLTF. The rearrangement uses TRBV6-8 and TRBJ2-6; 7 positions match TRBD1. Germline lookup yields CDR1 MNHGY and CDR2 SAAAGT. The CDR3 spans 16 residues. The J segment lost 0 bases and the V segment lost 7 bases, leaving 6 bases of the junction unmatched.

The CDR3 region is CASKSGRTLHF. CDR3 sequence (DNA): TGTGCCAGCAAATCAGGGCGAACCCTCCACTTT. The J gene is TRBJ1-6, the V gene TRBV12-5, with D perhaps matching TRBD1 (5 bases). Germline values: CDR1 LGHNT, CDR2 FRNRAP. The CDR3 totals 11 residues.

The chain has TRBV12-5 and TRBJ1-1; D gene ambiguous. The germline V gene has CDR1 LGHNT and CDR2 FRNRAP. The CDR3 sequence is 14 residues long. CDR3 DNA sequence: TGTGCCAGCATGGAACCTAGAATGAACACTGAAGCTTTCTTT. The encoded protein is CASMEPRMNTEAFF.

This clone has only one observation. The CDR3 region is CASSVVSGANVLTF. CDR3 DNA: TGTGCCAGCAGTGTGGTCTCTGGGGCCAACGTCCTGACTTTC. This chain uses TRBV28 with TRBJ2-6, with D uncertain. V was cut by 5 bases and J by 0 bases, with 5 bases left in between. The CDR3 runs to 14 residues. Looked up from germline, CDR1 is MDHEN and CDR2 is SYDVKM.

The rearrangement joins TRBV5-1 to TRBJ1-1, with D perhaps matching TRBD1 (5 bases). Looked up from germline, CDR1 is SGHRS and CDR2 is YFSETQ. Trimming shortened V by 0 bases and J by 4 bases, and 16 bases separated the two germline ends. This CDR3 is 16 amino acids long. CDR3 sequence: CASSLGQSRLGTEAFF. In DNA, the CDR3 is TGCGCCAGCAGCTTGGGACAGTCCCGGTTGGGCACTGAAGCTTTCTTT.

The gene calls are TRBV6-7 and TRBJ1-1, with D possibly matching TRBD1 (6 bases). TRBV6-7 is an ORF, and what it does is uncertain. Trimming took 0 bases from V and 4 from J, leaving 12 bases between them. CDR3 length equals 15 residues. CDR3 amino acids: CASSYSGHRGTEAFF. The CDR3 nucleotides are TGTGCCAGCAGTTACTCGGGACACCGGGGCACTGAAGCTTTCTTT.

This clone came up once. The chain links TRBV11-3 to TRBJ2-1; 8 nucleotides agree with TRBD2. V dropped 2 bases and J dropped 1; count of bases not matched to a gene: 13. This CDR3 is 19 amino acids long. Germline CDR1 is SGHNT and CDR2 is YENEEA. The CDR3 coding sequence is TGTGCCAGCAGCTTACGAGGTCTAGCGGGCATCCAATCCTACAATGAGCAGTTCTTC. Its protein product is CASSLRGLAGIQSYNEQFF.

The chain uses TRBV6-8 and TRBJ2-7; possible D gene TRBD2, 5 bases. V gave up 5 bases and J gave up 12 bases, with 26 bases separating them. This CDR3 region has 15 residues. Germline V CDR1 and CDR2: MNHGY, SAAAGT. Written as DNA, the CDR3 is TGTGCCAGCAGTGTGGAGGACCGGATATCAGGCGGCCTGTACTTC. Translation gives CASSVEDRISGGLYF.

The gene calls are TRBV28 and TRBJ2-1, with D unresolved. V was trimmed by 5 bases and J by 7 bases, leaving 9 bases between them. CDR1 and CDR2 (germline): MDHEN, SYDVKM. This CDR3 has 12 amino acids. CDR3 coding DNA: TGTGCCAGCAGTCTCGTTGAAAATGAGCAGTTCTTC. Protein product: CASSLVENEQFF.

The chain combines TRBV29-1 with TRBJ2-7, with TRBD1 matching over 7 bases. CDR3 length equals 13 residues. The trim removed 5 bases at V and 4 bases at J, leaving 8 bases unmatched. Germline CDR1 SQVTM, CDR2 ANQGSEA. The CDR3 DNA is TGCAGCGTTACCCCGACAGGGCTATACGAGCAGTACTTC. Amino acids: CSVTPTGLYEQYF.

V and J are TRBV11-3 and TRBJ2-5, with D uncertain. The CDR3 spans 14 residues. Germline assignment: CDR1 SGHNT and CDR2 YENEEA. Trimming removed 2 bases from V and 5 bases from J, with 12 bases in between. The CDR3 DNA sequence: TGTGCCAGCAGCTTATCACCGGTCCTGGAGACCCAGTACTTC. It is translated as CASSLSPVLETQYF. Using reference TRBV11-3 and TRBJ2-5 for the parts outside the CDR3, the full variable domain is EAGVVQSPRYKIIEKKQPVAFWCNPISGHNTLYWYLQNLGQGPELLIRYENEEAVDDSQLPKDRFSAERLKGVDSTLKIQPAELGDSAVYLCASSLSPVLETQYFGPGTRLLVL.

The chain has TRBV1 and TRBJ2-1; the DNA was not used to check the table's D call, TRBD2. TRBV1 is an annotated pseudogene. The CDR3 has 14 amino acids. For the CDR3, the DNA is TGCGCCAGCAGCCAAGATAGCGGGGGCAATGAGCAGTTCTTC. It translates to CASSQDSGGNEQFF.

This clone was counted a single time. At one boundary the junction diverges from the germline segment, which might be a read error. The chain is built from TRBV15 and TRBJ1-5, with unresolved D. Germline loops: CDR1 LNHNV, CDR2 YYDKDF (reference sequence). CDR3 length: 16 residues. For the CDR3, the DNA is TGTGCCAGCAGCTCTATTGGCACCGTTACGAATCAGCCCCAGCATTTT. As protein: CASSSIGTVTNQPQHF.

The rearrangement joins TRBV5-1 to TRBJ1-1; D is uncertain. With 4 bases removed from V and 0 bases from J, the gap between germline ends came to 13 bases. This CDR3 is 15 amino acids long. Germline-derived CDR1 and CDR2 are SGHRS and YFSETQ. The CDR3 nucleotides read TGCGCCAGCAGCCCCCGCGTAGGGATGAACACTGAAGCTTTCTTT. Residues: CASSPRVGMNTEAFF.

This rearrangement joins TRBV29-1 to TRBJ2-3; 9 bases agree with TRBD2. The V gene's germline CDR1 is SQVTM and CDR2 ANQGSEA. This CDR3 comprises 14 residues. The V and J ends lost 3 bases and 4 bases, in that order; junction bases with no gene match: 5. Here the CDR3 reads CSVDGAGGSDTQYF. DNA for the CDR3: TGCAGCGTTGACGGAGCGGGAGGTTCAGATACGCAGTATTTT.

The V and J genes are TRBV7-7 and TRBJ2-7; D remains unclear. Germline V gene data show CDR1 as SSHAT and CDR2 as FNYEAQ (reference sequence). Trimming removed 4 bases from V and 3 bases from J, with 13 bases in between. The CDR3 has 14 amino acids. The CDR3 sequence is CASSWLGIIYEQYF. The CDR3, as DNA: TGTGCCAGCAGCTGGCTGGGGATAATCTACGAGCAGTACTTC.

This rearrangement joins TRBV5-1 to TRBJ2-5; 8 bases fit TRBD1. J was trimmed by 5 bases and V by 0 bases; bases with no gene match: 6. Germline V gives CDR1 SGHRS, CDR2 YFSETQ. The CDR3 is 15 amino acids. The CDR3 nucleotides are TGCGCCAGCAGCTTGGGCAGGGGGCAAAGGGAGACCCAGTACTTC. Translating gives CASSLGRGQRETQYF.

CDR3 region: CASSLAGRGNTIYF. The CDR3 nucleotides read TGCGCCAGCAGCTTGGCGGGCAGGGGAAACACCATATATTTT. V is TRBV5-1 and J is TRBJ1-3, with D uncertain. CDR3 length: 14 amino acids. Between the trimmed V and J ends, which lost 0 bases and 4 bases, there was a span of 8 bases. Looked up from germline, CDR1 is SGHRS and CDR2 is YFSETQ.

The chain combines TRBV18 with TRBJ1-2, with TRBD1 identical over 8 bases. CDR1 is KGHSH and CDR2 is LQKENI in the germline V gene. The CDR3 is 12 amino acids. V shed 6 bases and J 7 bases; nucleotides not matched to a gene: 4. The CDR3 region is CASSPGGSGYTF. The CDR3 region has the DNA TGTGCCAGCTCCCCAGGGGGCTCTGGCTACACCTTC.